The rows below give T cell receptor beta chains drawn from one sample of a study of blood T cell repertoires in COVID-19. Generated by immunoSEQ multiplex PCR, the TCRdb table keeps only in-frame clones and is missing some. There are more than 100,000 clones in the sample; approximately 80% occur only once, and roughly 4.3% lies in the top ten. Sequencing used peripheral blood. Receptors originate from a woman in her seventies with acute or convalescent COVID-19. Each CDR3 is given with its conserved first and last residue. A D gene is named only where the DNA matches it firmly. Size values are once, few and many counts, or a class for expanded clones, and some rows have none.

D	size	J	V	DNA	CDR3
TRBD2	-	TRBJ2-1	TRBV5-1	TGCGCCAGCCGCAGCGGGGGGGAGTACAATGAGCAGTTCTTC	CASRSGGEYNEQFF
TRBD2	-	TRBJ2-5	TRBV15	TGTGCCACCAGCACAGGGACTAGCGGGGACAGGGAGACCCAGTACTTC	CATSTGTSGDRETQYF
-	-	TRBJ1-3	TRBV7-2	TGTGCCAGCAGCTTAGTCCCGACCAGGGGAAACACCATATATTTT	CASSLVPTRGNTIYF
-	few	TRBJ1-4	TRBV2	TGTGCCAGCAGAGTTAGAAATGAAAAACTGTTTTTT	CASRVRNEKLFF
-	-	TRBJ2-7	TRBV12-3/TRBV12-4	TGTGCCAGCAGTTCCTACTACGAGCAGTACTTC	CASSSYYEQYF
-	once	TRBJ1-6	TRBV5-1	TGCGCCAGCAGCTTGGACAGGGTTGGGTCACCCCTCCACTTT	CASSLDRVGSPLHF
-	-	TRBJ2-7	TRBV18	TGTGCCAGCTCACCAGGACAGCGAGACTACGAGCAGTACTTC	CASSPGQRDYEQYF
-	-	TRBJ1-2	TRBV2	TGTGCCAGCAGGGGGGACATCAGAAATGGCTACACCTTC	CASRGDIRNGYTF
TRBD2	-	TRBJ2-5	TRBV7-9	TGTGCCAGCACCAACCGGCCTAGCGGGGGGGCCGGGGTCCAGTACTTC	CASTNRPSGGAGVQYF
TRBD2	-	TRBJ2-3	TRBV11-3	TGTGCCAGCAGACGGCCGGGACTAGAGACGCAGTATTTT	CASRRPGLETQYF
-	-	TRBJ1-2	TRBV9	TGTGCCAGCAGCGCAGGGACAAATAACTATGGCTACACCTTC	CASSAGTNNYGYTF
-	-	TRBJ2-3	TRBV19	TGTGCCAGTAAGGACTGGTACACAGATACGCAGTATTTT	CASKDWYTDTQYF
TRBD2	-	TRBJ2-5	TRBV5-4	TGTGCCAGCAGCTCGTGGACTAGCGGGGGGGCCGTAGGAGAGACCCAGTACTTC	CASSSWTSGGAVGETQYF
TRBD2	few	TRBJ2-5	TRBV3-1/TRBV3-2	TGTGCCAGCAGCCGAGCGCTCGGGGGGGCAGAGACCCAGTACTTC	CASSRALGGAETQYF
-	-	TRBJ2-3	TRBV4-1	TGCGCCAGCAGCCAAGTCGGACAGAGACGGTGGGGAGATACGCAGTATTTT	CASSQVGQRRWGDTQYF
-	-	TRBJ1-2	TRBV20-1	TGCAGTGCTAGTCATACAGGGCTAAAGGGGGGCTACACCTTC	CSASHTGLKGGYTF
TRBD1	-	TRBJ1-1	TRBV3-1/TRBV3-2	TGTGCCAGCAGCCAGGGGGACAGGGGGGACACTGAAGCTTTCTTT	CASSQGDRGDTEAFF
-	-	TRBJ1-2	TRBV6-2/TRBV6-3	TGTGCCAGCAGCCTTCTATGGGAGTATGGCTACACCTTC	CASSLLWEYGYTF
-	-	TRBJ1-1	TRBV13	TGTGCCAGCAGCTTCCTTCGGAGGAATCCTGCTGGAACTGAAGCTTTCTTT	CASSFLRRNPAGTEAFF
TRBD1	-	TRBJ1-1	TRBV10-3	TGTGCCATCAGCTCCGGGGGACAGGGGAACGGGGTCACTGAAGCTTTCTTT	CAISSGGQGNGVTEAFF
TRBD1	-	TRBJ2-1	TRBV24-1	TGTGCCACCAGTGATAGTCCCAGGACAGGGGTCAATGAGCAGTTCTTC	CATSDSPRTGVNEQFF
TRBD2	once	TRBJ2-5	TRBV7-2	TGTGCCAGCAGCTTAGGCGGGGGAGGGGAGACCCAGTACTTC	CASSLGGGGETQYF
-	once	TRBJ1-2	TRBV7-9	TGTGCCAGCAGCTTGTCTATACGGGGGGCTGGCTATGGCTACACCTTC	CASSLSIRGAGYGYTF
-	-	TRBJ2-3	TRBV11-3	TGTGCCAGCAGCTTTTCGGGCCTAGCGAGCACAGATACGCAGTATTTT	CASSFSGLASTDTQYF
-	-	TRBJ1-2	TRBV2	TGTGCCAGCAGTGTATCGCAACTTTATGGCTACACCTTC	CASSVSQLYGYTF
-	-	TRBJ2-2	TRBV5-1	TGCGCCAGCAGCTGGGGAGAAAACACCGGGGAGCTGTTTTTT	CASSWGENTGELFF
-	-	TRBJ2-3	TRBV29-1	TGCAGCGTTAAACTAGCAGCAGATACGCAGTATTTT	CSVKLAADTQYF
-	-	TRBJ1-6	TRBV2	TGTGCCAGCGGCCGGGATAATTCACCCCTCCACTTT	CASGRDNSPLHF
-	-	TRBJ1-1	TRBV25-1	TGTGCCAGCAACAACGGGTTCACGACTGAAGCTTTCTTT	CASNNGFTTEAFF
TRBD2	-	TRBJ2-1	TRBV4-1	TGCGCCAGCAGCCAAGATCTAGCGGGGACCTACAATGAGCAGTTCTTC	CASSQDLAGTYNEQFF
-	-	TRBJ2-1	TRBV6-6	TGTGCCAGCAAAGGGGGGACAGAGTACAATGAGCAGTTCTTC	CASKGGTEYNEQFF
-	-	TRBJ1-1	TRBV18	TGTGCCAGCTCACCGGGACATCAAAACCCCGGGGCTTTCTTT	CASSPGHQNPGAFF
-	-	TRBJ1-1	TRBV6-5	TGTGCCAGCAGCCGATACGCAGGGGCGCACACTGAAGCTTTCTTT	CASSRYAGAHTEAFF
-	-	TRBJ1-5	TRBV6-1	TGTGCCAGCAGTGCCCTACCTAGGACAGTCTATAGCAATCAGCCCCAGCATTTT	CASSALPRTVYSNQPQHF
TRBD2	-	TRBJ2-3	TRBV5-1	TGCGCCAGCAGCTTGGCCTTGCGGGGGGCCACAGATACGCAGTATTTT	CASSLALRGATDTQYF
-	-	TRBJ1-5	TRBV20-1	TGCAGTGCTAGTGGGGGGGTCAATCAGCCCCAGCATTTT	CSASGGVNQPQHF
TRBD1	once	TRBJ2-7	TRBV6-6	TGTGCCAGCAGGGGGGACAGGGAGTTCTCCTACGAGCAGTACTTC	CASRGDREFSYEQYF
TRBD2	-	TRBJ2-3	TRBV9	TGTGCCAGCAGCGTTGGGCTAGCGGACACAGATACGCAGTATTTT	CASSVGLADTDTQYF
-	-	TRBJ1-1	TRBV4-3	TGCGCCAGCAGCCAAGATCGGCGGGGAGACACTGAAGCTTTCTTT	CASSQDRRGDTEAFF
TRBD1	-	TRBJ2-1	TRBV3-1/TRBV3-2	TGTGCCAGCAGTTACAGGGGCCTCTCCTACAATGAGCAGTTCTTC	CASSYRGLSYNEQFF
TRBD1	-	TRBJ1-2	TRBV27	TGTGCCAGCAAGAACCAGGGGGCGCCGAGTTACTATGGCTACACCTTC	CASKNQGAPSYYGYTF
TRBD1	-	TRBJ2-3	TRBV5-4	TGTGCCAGCAGCCTAGACAGGGGGATGAATACGCAGTATTTT	CASSLDRGMNTQYF
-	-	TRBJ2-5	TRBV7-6	TGTGCCAGCAGCTTAGGAATTCGGCAGGGGCGTTTCGAGACCCAGTACTTC	CASSLGIRQGRFETQYF
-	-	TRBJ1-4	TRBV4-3	TGCGCCAGCAGCCAAGCCGCCGGAGGGAATGAAAAACTGTTTTTT	CASSQAAGGNEKLFF
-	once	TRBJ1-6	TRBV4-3	TGCGCCAGCAGCCTAGGGTGGGGCAGTCAGTTCGGGAATTCACCCCTCCACTTT	CASSLGWGSQFGNSPLHF
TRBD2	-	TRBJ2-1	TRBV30	TGTGCCTCCAGTAGCGGGGGATCCTACAATGAGCAGTTCTTC	CASSSGGSYNEQFF
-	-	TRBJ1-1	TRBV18	TGTGCCAGCTCACAGGTAATGAGGCGCCCAACAGGTGAAGCTTTCTTT	CASSQVMRRPTGEAFF
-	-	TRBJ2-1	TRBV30	TGTGCCTGGAGTCCCCTCGATGAGCAGTTCTTC	CAWSPLDEQFF
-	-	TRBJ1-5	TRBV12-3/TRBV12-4	TGTGCCAGCCGTGATAAAGCTCATTTT	CASRDKAHF
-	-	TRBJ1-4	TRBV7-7	TGTGCCAGCAGCCCTGGGCGGGTCAGCAATGAAAAACTGTTTTTT	CASSPGRVSNEKLFF
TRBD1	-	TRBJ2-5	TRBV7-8	TGTGCCAGCAGCTTACCCTTAAGGACGGGACAGATGGCGGGTGTGGAGACCCAGTACTTC	CASSLPLRTGQMAGVETQYF
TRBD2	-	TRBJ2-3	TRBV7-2	TGTGCCAGCAGCATGACTAGCGGTAGCACAGATACGCAGTATTTT	CASSMTSGSTDTQYF
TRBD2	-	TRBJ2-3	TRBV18	TGTGCCAGCTCACCGCTAGCGGGGGACCCAGATACGCAGTATTTT	CASSPLAGDPDTQYF